One and the same sample provided the 10 T cell receptor beta chains below, sequenced in a study of CD8 T cells in ankylosing spondylitis. TCRdb reanalysed the 5' RACE reads using MiXCR and keeps one entry per CDR3 protein. The sample shows 130,000 to 150,000 distinct CDR3 sequences, roughly 8.4% of them seen only once. Sequencing used synovial fluid, either unsorted or a sorted T cell fraction (not recorded which). These receptors were taken from a male donor with ankylosing spondylitis.

This clonotype was recorded at least ten times. The chain joins TRBV4-2 to TRBJ2-1; the match to TRBD2 covers 14 bases. Trimming removed 1 base from V and 4 bases from J; junction bases left unmatched: 3. Per the germline V gene, CDR1 is LGHNA and CDR2 is YNFKEQ. The CDR3 extends over 17 amino acids. CDR3 sequence reads: CASSQAGTSGSYNEQFF. CDR3 in DNA: TGTGCCAGCAGCCAAGCCGGGACTAGCGGGAGTTACAATGAGCAGTTCTTC.

The gene calls are TRBV11-2 and TRBJ2-7; 13 bases agree with TRBD2. The length of the CDR3 is 19 residues. CDR1 and CDR2 (germline): SGHAT, FQNNGV. Losses at the gene ends were 5 bases for V and 0 bases for J; bases not matched to a gene: 13. The CDR3 DNA reads TGTGCCAGCAGCAGGGTGACCGGGACTAGCGGGGTACCCTCCTACGAGCAGTACTTC. This translates into CASSRVTGTSGVPSYEQYF.

In its sample, this clonotype was seen many times. The chain employs TRBV7-8 and TRBJ2-7; 8 bases are shared with TRBD2. This CDR3 comprises 13 residues. V lost 3 bases to trimming and J lost 6 bases; unmatched junction nucleotides: 4. Germline-derived CDR1 and CDR2 are SGHVS and FQNEAQ. CDR3 bases: TGTGCCAGCAGCTTTGGGACTAGTATCGAGCAGTACTTC. Encoded protein: CASSFGTSIEQYF.

This clonotype came up many times. This chain joins TRBV20-1 and TRBJ2-3, with 7 bases fitting TRBD2. From germline, CDR1 is DFQATT and CDR2 SNEGSKA (reference sequence). The CDR3 is made up of 17 amino acids. V gave up 0 bases and J gave up 0 bases; unmatched junction bases: 9. In nucleotides, the CDR3 is TGCAGTGCTAGAGATAGGACCAAGCGGGGAAGCACAGATACGCAGTATTTT. This gives the protein CSARDRTKRGSTDTQYF.

This clonotype showed up just a few times. This rearrangement joins TRBV2 to TRBJ1-1, with a tentative D call TRBD1 (6 bases). This CDR3 region has 13 residues. V lost 5 bases to trimming and J lost 1 base, with 8 bases between them. Germline V gives CDR1 SNHLY, CDR2 FYNNEI. The CDR3 reads CASSQDRNTEAFF. The CDR3, as DNA: TGTGCCAGCAGTCAGGACAGGAACACTGAAGCTTTCTTT. Complete variable domain (other parts from reference TRBV2 and TRBJ1-1): EPEVTQTPSHQVTQMGQEVILRCVPISNHLYFYWYRQILGQKVEFLVSFYNNEISEKSEIFDDQFSVERPDGSNFTLKIRSTKLEDSAMYFCASSQDRNTEAFFGQGTRLTVV.

This clonotype was picked up many times. The chain carries TRBV20-1 and TRBJ2-1; 7 bases are a match to TRBD2. V was clipped by 3 bases and J by 1 base; unmatched bases: 3. Per germline, CDR1 DFQATT and CDR2 SNEGSKA (reference sequence). The CDR3 consists of 14 residues. The CDR3 region is CSARISGSYNEQFF. The CDR3 DNA sequence: TGCAGTGCTAGGATTAGCGGGTCCTACAATGAGCAGTTCTTC.

This clonotype occurred many times. V is TRBV20-1 and J is TRBJ2-1; the match to TRBD1 covers 9 bases. Germline V gene lookup returns CDR1 DFQATT and CDR2 SNEGSKA (reference sequence). This CDR3 spans 17 amino acids. J lost 0 bases, V lost 3 bases, and 9 bases had no gene match. Written as DNA, the CDR3 is TGCAGTGCTAGGGCTACCACGGACAGGGGCTCCTACAATGAGCAGTTCTTC. Amino acids: CSARATTDRGSYNEQFF.

The V and J genes are TRBV20-1 and TRBJ2-2; D may be TRBD1 or TRBD2 (5 bases each). The CDR3 loop spans 13 amino acids. Germline V gene lookup returns CDR1 DFQATT and CDR2 SNEGSKA (reference sequence). V lost 1 base and J 4 bases, leaving 7 bases between the germline ends. The CDR3 sequence: CSARAGATGELFF. The DNA of the CDR3 is TGCAGTGCTAGAGCCGGGGCCACCGGGGAGCTGTTTTTT.

This clonotype was picked up a small number of times. The J gene is TRBJ2-3, the V gene TRBV27; D remains ambiguous. Germline V gene data show CDR1 as MNHEY and CDR2 as SMNVEV (reference sequence). V dropped 1 base and J dropped 0 bases, with 5 bases sitting between them. The CDR3 has 14 amino acids. The CDR3 spells CASSLFQSTDTQYF. The CDR3 DNA is TGTGCCAGCAGTTTATTTCAGAGCACAGATACGCAGTATTTT.

This clonotype appeared many times. This chain connects TRBV5-1 to TRBJ1-2; weak D call: TRBD1 (6 bases). CDR3 length: 15 amino acids. V lost 0 bases to trimming and J lost 6 bases, with 15 bases between them. Germline V gives CDR1 SGHRS, CDR2 YFSETQ. CDR3 bases: TGCGCCAGCAGCTTGGATCAACAGGGCCAGGATGGCTACACCTTC. Amino acid sequence: CASSLDQQGQDGYTF.